A single sample is the source of the 13 T cell receptor beta chains below, sequenced in a study of T cells in women clearing cervical HPV infection (dated by TCRdb to 2016 to 2019). The protocol used for the library was the immunoSEQ multiplex PCR assay. TCRdb took over this immuneACCESS table, retaining in-frame rearrangements with V and J assigned. Such tables are incomplete; in checked studies, under half of the missing clones stem from an unresolved V gene, and the remainder is unexplained. This sample's table carries fewer than 40,000 clones. The leading ten clones occupy 1.4% of the sample. Sequenced input: blood buffy coat. The receptors come from a woman between 18 and 70 years old with a cervical HPV16 infection that either progressed to CIN3+ or cleared (not recorded which).

Remarks on this clone: The read halts 3 residues ahead of the CDR3 end, with the missing end drawn from the germline J gene. The rearrangement uses TRBV19 and TRBJ2-7; 11 nucleotides align to TRBD2. CDR1 and CDR2 (germline): LNHDA, SQIVND (reference sequence). V gave up 3 bases and J gave up 3 bases; unmatched junction bases: 4. CDR3 size: 15 residues. The sequenced part of the CDR3 DNA is TGTGCCAGTAGTATCGGGACTAGCGGACTCTACGAG. Translation: CASSIGTSGLYE. The whole CDR3 region reads CASSIGTSGLYEQYF.

As regards this clone: The read ends 3 residues shy of where the CDR3 ends; the end is completed using the germline J gene. The chain carries TRBV2 and TRBJ2-5, with D possibly being TRBD1 or TRBD2 (5 bases each). The germline V gene has CDR1 SNHLY and CDR2 FYNNEI. Trimming pared 10 bases from V and 1 base from J, leaving 13 bases between. The CDR3 is made up of 13 amino acids. The CDR3 DNA, read in part, is TGTGCCACCTCGAGGGGCTTCCAAGAGACC. It specifies CATSRGFQET. The complete CDR3 reads CATSRGFQETQYF.

In the case of this clone: Read sequence stops 3 residues before the CDR3 end, and the germline J gene provides the missing end. The chain couples TRBV5-1 to TRBJ1-5; D is possibly TRBD1 (5 bases). CDR1 SGHRS and CDR2 YFSETQ come from the germline V gene. V lost 1 base to trimming and J lost 1 base, with 12 bases between them. The CDR3 has 16 residues. The sequenced part of the CDR3 DNA is TGCGCCAGCAGCTTGTTCCCCGGGGGGAGCAATCAGCCC. Amino acid sequence: CASSLFPGGSNQP. In full, the CDR3 is CASSLFPGGSNQPQHF.

This CDR3 reads CASSPPGEVTQYF. The sequenced part of the CDR3 DNA is TGTGCCAGCAGCCCTCCGGGGGAGGTGACG. The chain links TRBV7-2 to TRBJ2-3; TRBD2 is a possible D gene (6 bases). The CDR3 end falls 3 residues outside the read, so it is completed with the germline J gene. The CDR3 is 13 amino acids. Germline values: CDR1 SGHTA, CDR2 FQGNSA.

The part of the CDR3 DNA that was read is TGTGCCAGTAATTTCGGAAAAGGTGCTGGGGCCAACGTA. Protein: CASNFGKGAGANV. The entire CDR3 protein is CASNFGKGAGANVLFF. This sequence joins TRBV19 and TRBJ1-4, with D possibly TRBD1 on 5 matching bases. Sequencing ends 3 residues short of the CDR3 end; the germline J gene provides the rest. The germline gives CDR1 LNHDA, CDR2 SQIVND (reference sequence). CDR3 size: 16 residues. Full variable domain (rest looked up from reference TRBV19 and TRBJ1-4): DGGITQSPKYLFRKEGQNVTLSCEQNLNHDAMYWYRQDPGQGLRLIYYSQIVNDFQKGDIAEGYSVSREKKESFPLTVTSAQKNPTAFYLCASNFGKGAGANVLFFGSGTQLSVL.

About this clone: The read falls 3 residues short of the CDR3 end, and the missing part is taken from the germline J gene. The V and J genes are TRBV6-4 and TRBJ2-7; 13 nucleotides agree with TRBD2. The ends lost 2 bases at V and 6 bases at J; junction bases unmatched: 13. The CDR3 covers 18 residues. The germline V gene has CDR1 MRHNA and CDR2 SNTAGT. The CDR3 protein is CASSDPLLAGGNQGEQYF. CDR3 bases read: TGTGCCAGCAGTGACCCCCTACTAGCGGGAGGGAATCAAGGCGAG.

With respect to this clone: The CDR3 end is not reached by the read, which stops 3 residues before it; the germline J gene fills it in. The rearrangement uses TRBV7-4 and TRBJ1-4, with a tentative D call TRBD1 (6 bases). Trimming left V 6 bases short and J 3 bases short, with 11 bases between. This CDR3 is 14 amino acids long. Germline values: CDR1 SGHVT, CDR2 SQSDAQ. The DNA read from the CDR3 is TGTGCCAGCAGGCGGACAGCCGCTAATGAAAAA. Translation gives CASRRTAANEK. The entire CDR3 sequence reads CASRRTAANEKLFF.

This clone is classed as medium-sized (0.01 to 0.1%) by frequency. The read ends 3 residues shy of where the CDR3 ends; the end is completed using the germline J gene. The V call is TRBV19, the J call TRBJ2-3; 8 nucleotides agree with TRBD2. V dropped 3 bases and J dropped 4; count of bases not matched to a gene: 9. Germline V gene data show CDR1 as LNHDA and CDR2 as SQIVND (reference sequence). The CDR3 totals 16 residues. CDR3 residues: CASSILWRSGADTQYF. Partial CDR3 DNA: TGTGCCAGTAGTATTTTGTGGCGTAGCGGGGCAGATACG.

With regard to this clone: The CDR3 end lies 3 residues beyond the end of the read and is filled in from the germline J gene. V usage is TRBV19 and J usage is TRBJ1-5; D unresolved. The germline gives CDR1 LNHDA, CDR2 SQIVND (reference sequence). There are 14 residues in the CDR3. Between the trimmed V and J ends, which lost 7 bases and 6 bases, there was a span of 16 bases. The DNA read from the CDR3 is TGTGCCAGTACTCCAGGAAGAATCGGTCAGCCC. Protein sequence: CASTPGRIGQP. The whole CDR3 is CASTPGRIGQPQHF.

For this clone: The CDR3 end falls 3 residues outside the read, so it is completed with the germline J gene. The chain uses TRBV20-1 and TRBJ2-5; weak D call: TRBD1 (5 bases). V lost 5 bases and J lost 7, with 14 bases in between. The CDR3 totals 12 residues. Germline V gene sequence: CDR1 DFQATT, CDR2 SNEGSKA (reference sequence). The part of the CDR3 DNA that was read is TGCAGTGCTTCAGGGTGGGTCGGGACC. As protein: CSASGWVGT. The whole CDR3 protein reads CSASGWVGTQYF.

About this clone itself: Coverage ceases 3 residues before the CDR3 finishes, and the germline J gene fills in the end. The chain has TRBV18 and TRBJ1-2, with D possibly being TRBD1 (5 bases). Germline V gene data show CDR1 as KGHSH and CDR2 as LQKENI. The CDR3 runs 15 residues. CDR3 in amino acids: CASSDQSGLAGDYTF. The sequenced part of the CDR3 DNA is TGTGCCAGCTCTGACCAATCCGGACTAGCGGGGGAC.

A note on this clone: The read gets to within 3 residues of the CDR3 end, and the germline J gene fills in the rest. This rearrangement joins TRBV20-1 to TRBJ2-3; maybe TRBD1 (6 bases). Looked up from germline, CDR1 is DFQATT and CDR2 is SNEGSKA (reference sequence). Trimming took off 5 bases at V and 6 bases at J, with 21 bases between the two ends. There are 15 residues in the CDR3. CDR3 residues: CSAEYISGQGDTQYF. Partial CDR3 DNA: TGCAGTGCTGAATACATAAGCGGTCAGGGGGATACG.

To note about this clone: Coverage ceases 3 residues before the CDR3 finishes, and the germline J gene fills in the end. The rearrangement links TRBV7-9 to TRBJ1-5; D is unresolved. The CDR3 sequence is 12 residues long. Germline CDR1 is SEHNR and CDR2 is FQNEAQ (reference sequence). V was clipped by 3 bases and J by 4 bases, with 4 bases between them. Here the CDR3 reads CASSFNNQPQHF. The sequenced part of the CDR3 DNA is TGTGCCAGCAGCTTCAATAATCAGCCC.